This TCR beta chain was identified during a study of T cells in Graves' hyperthyroidism and ophthalmopathy. Study-wide results and limits: With a median lead of around 6.7 months before onset, the model predicted ophthalmopathy.

RNA transcripts provided the source from which TCR beta CDR3 regions were amplified. TCR CDR3 underwent first-round RT-PCR with the HTBI primer set. TCRdb passed the multiplex PCR reads through MiXCR, listing each CDR3 protein once. The table shows nearly 600,000 distinct CDR3 sequences, with about 15% occurring only once. Blood dates from first hyperthyroidism diagnosis, before any ophthalmopathy symptoms. PBMCs were derived from roughly 10 ml fresh peripheral blood. The germline V gene has CDR1 KGHSH and CDR2 LQKENI. Trimming removed 1 base at V and 3 bases at J, with 14 bases between. This CDR3 spans 16 amino acids. This clonotype has a count of ten or more. Its specificity is unknown.

The material sequenced was blood. This clonotype was obtained from a woman in her 30s with Graves' hyperthyroidism that later progressed to Graves' ophthalmopathy. The rearrangement uses TRBV18 and TRBJ2-3, with a weak D call TRBD1 (7 bases). CDR3 bases: TGTGCCAGCTCACCACGCGCAGGGGGGCTGACAGATACGCAGTATTTT. It yields the protein CASSPRAGGLTDTQYF.